The T cell receptor beta chain described here comes from a study of vaccination and CD4 T cells after COVID-19. As for treatment: approximately nine-day PBMC culture with coronavirus spike peptide pools or control peptides (ViraFEST assay). Half-medium changes with fresh IL-2 medium occurred on days 3 and 7. The CDR3 extends over 13 amino acids. Germline lookup yields CDR1 LNHDA and CDR2 SQIVND (reference sequence). V gave up 3 bases and J gave up 1 base, with 7 bases separating them. An Oncomine TCR Beta short-read assay was used to sequence the DNA from cultured CD4+ T cells. From the PCR reads, TCRdb called clonotypes with MiXCR, one entry per CDR3 protein. The data show 15,000 to 20,000 distinct CDR3 sequences, 65% to 80% seen once. Concerning this clonotype itself: No antigen is known for it.

This rearrangement joins TRBV19 to TRBJ2-7; D remains unclear. This TCR was sampled from a human donor who had recovered from COVID-19. The sequencing input was CD4+ T cells from blood, cultured in vitro. The CDR3 nucleotides are TGTGCCAGTAGTATCCCCGGGTCCTACGAGCAGTACTTC. Encoded protein: CASSIPGSYEQYF.